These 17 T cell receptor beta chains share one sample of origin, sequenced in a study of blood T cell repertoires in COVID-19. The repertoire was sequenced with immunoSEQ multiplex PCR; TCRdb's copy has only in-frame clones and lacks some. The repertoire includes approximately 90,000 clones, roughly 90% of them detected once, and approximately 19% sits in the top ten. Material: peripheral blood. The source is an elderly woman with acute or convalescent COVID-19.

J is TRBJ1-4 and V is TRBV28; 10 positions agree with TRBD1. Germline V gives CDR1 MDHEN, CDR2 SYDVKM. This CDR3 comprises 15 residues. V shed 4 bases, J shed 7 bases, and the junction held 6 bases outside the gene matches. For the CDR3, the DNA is TGTGCCAGCAGTTCCCCGGGACAGGGGTTTGAAAAACTGTTTTTT. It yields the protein CASSSPGQGFEKLFF.

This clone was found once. The CDR3 loop is CASSLNSGLNTQYF. The CDR3 region has the DNA TGTGCCAGCAGCTTGAATAGCGGCCTGAATACGCAGTATTTT. This chain links TRBV11-1 with TRBJ2-3; the D gene is possibly TRBD2 (6 bases). The CDR3 extends over 14 amino acids. Looked up from germline, CDR1 is SGHAT and CDR2 is FQDESV (reference sequence). Trimming took 3 bases from V and 7 from J, leaving 14 bases between them.

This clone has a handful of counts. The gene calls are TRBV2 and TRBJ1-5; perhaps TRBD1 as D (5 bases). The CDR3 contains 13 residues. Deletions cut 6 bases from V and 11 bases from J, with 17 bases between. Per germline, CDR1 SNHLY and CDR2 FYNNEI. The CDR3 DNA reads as TGTGCCAGCAGGCCCGACAGTACCCAGACCCAGCATTTT. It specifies CASRPDSTQTQHF.

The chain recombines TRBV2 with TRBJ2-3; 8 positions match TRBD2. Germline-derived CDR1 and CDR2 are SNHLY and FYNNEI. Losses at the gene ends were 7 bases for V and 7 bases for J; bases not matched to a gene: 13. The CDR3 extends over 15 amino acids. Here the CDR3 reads CASNRGAGDGYTQYF. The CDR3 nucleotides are TGTGCCAGCAATCGTGGAGCGGGGGATGGGTATACGCAGTATTTT. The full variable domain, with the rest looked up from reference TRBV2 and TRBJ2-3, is EPEVTQTPSHQVTQMGQEVILRCVPISNHLYFYWYRQILGQKVEFLVSFYNNEISEKSEIFDDQFSVERPDGSNFTLKIRSTKLEDSAMYFCASNRGAGDGYTQYFGPGTRLTVL.

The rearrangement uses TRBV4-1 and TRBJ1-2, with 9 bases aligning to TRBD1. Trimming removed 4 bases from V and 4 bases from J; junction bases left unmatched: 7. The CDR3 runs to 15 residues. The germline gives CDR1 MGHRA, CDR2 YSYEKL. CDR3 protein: CASSLTGQGLYGYTF. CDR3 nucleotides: TGCGCCAGCAGCCTGACAGGACAGGGGCTCTATGGCTACACCTTC.

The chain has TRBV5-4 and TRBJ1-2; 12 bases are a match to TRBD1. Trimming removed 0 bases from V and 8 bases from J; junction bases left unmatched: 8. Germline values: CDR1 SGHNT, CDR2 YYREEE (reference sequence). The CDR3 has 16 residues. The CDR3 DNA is TGTGCCAGCAGCTTGGGCCCGGGACAGGGGGCTATAGGCTACACCTTC. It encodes CASSLGPGQGAIGYTF.

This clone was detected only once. CDR3 bases: TGTGCCAGTACGAAGACAGTCGTTAACTATGGCTACACCTTC. This gives the protein CASTKTVVNYGYTF. V and J are TRBV19 and TRBJ1-2, with D possibly TRBD1 on 5 matching bases. In germline, CDR1 is LNHDA, CDR2 SQIVND (reference sequence). V was trimmed by 7 bases and J by 1 base, leaving 13 bases between them. The CDR3 is 14 residues long.

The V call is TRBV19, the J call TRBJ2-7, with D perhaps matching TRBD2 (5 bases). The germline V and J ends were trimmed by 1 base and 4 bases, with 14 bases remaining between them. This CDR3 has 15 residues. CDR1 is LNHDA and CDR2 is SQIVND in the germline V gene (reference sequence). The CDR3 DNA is TGTGCCAGTAGTATAGTTCCGGGGAAGGGTTACGAGCAGTACTTC. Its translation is CASSIVPGKGYEQYF.

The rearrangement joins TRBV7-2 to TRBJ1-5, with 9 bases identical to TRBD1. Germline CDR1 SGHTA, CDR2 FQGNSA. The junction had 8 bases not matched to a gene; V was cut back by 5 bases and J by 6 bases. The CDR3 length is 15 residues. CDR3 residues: CASSPGQGRVQPQHF. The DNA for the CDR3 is TGTGCCAGCAGCCCTGGACAGGGGAGGGTTCAGCCCCAGCATTTT.

CDR3 loop: CASSSRVADTQYF. CDR3 in DNA: TGCGCCAGCAGCTCCAGGGTGGCAGATACGCAGTATTTT. The gene calls are TRBV5-1 and TRBJ2-3; weak D call: TRBD1 (5 bases). Germline CDR1 SGHRS, CDR2 YFSETQ. The CDR3 extends over 13 amino acids. Trimming took 3 bases from V and 4 from J, leaving 9 bases between them.

As DNA, the CDR3 is TGCGCCAGCAGTACGATAAGCGCCCTAACAGGGGCGAAGGGAACTGAAGCTTTCTTT. Translation gives CASSTISALTGAKGTEAFF. The chain combines TRBV4-1 with TRBJ1-1, with TRBD1 identical over 7 bases. J gave up 5 bases and V 6 bases, and 24 bases lay outside the gene matches. CDR3 length: 19 residues. Germline V lookup: CDR1 MGHRA, CDR2 YSYEKL.

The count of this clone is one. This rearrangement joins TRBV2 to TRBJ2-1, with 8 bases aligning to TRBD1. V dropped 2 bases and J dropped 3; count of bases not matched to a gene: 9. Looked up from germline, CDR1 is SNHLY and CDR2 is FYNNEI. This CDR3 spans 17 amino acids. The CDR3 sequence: CASSEPSGGWGYNEQFF. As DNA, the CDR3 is TGTGCCAGCAGTGAACCCTCAGGGGGCTGGGGCTACAATGAGCAGTTCTTC.

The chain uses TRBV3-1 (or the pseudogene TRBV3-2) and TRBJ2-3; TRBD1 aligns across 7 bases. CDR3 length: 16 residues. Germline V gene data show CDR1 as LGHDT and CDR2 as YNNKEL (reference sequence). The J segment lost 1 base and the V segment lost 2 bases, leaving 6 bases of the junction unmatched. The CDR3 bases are TGTGCCAGCAGCCAAATCCCCGGGACAGGCACAGATACGCAGTATTTT. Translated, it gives CASSQIPGTGTDTQYF.

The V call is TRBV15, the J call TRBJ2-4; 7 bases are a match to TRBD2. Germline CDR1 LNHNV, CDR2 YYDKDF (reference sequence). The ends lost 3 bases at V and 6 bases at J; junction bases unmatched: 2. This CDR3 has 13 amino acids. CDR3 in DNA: TGTGCCACCAGCAGGACGGGGGGAAACATTCAGTACTTC. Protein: CATSRTGGNIQYF.

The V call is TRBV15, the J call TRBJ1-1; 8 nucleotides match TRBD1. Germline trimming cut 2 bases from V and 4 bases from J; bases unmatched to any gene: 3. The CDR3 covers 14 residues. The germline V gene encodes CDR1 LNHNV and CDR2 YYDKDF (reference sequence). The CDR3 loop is CATSRRTGFTEAFF. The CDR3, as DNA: TGTGCCACCAGCAGACGGACAGGGTTCACTGAAGCTTTCTTT.

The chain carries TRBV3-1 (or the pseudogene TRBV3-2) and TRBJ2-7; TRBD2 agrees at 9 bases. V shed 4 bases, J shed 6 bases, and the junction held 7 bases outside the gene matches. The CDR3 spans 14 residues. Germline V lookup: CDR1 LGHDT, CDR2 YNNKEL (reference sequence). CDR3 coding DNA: TGTGCCAGCAGCCGTAGCGGGGGCACGGTCGAGCAGTACTTC. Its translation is CASSRSGGTVEQYF.

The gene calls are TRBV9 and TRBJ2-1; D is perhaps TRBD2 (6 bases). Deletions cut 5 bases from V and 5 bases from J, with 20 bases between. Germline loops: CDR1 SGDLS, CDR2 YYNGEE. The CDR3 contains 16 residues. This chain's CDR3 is CASSPRGGVRDNEQFF. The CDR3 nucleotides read TGTGCCAGCAGTCCACGAGGCGGGGTGCGGGACAATGAGCAGTTCTTC.